The rows below give T cell receptor beta chains drawn from one sample of a study of blood T cell repertoires in COVID-19. Sequencing used immunoSEQ multiplex PCR; TCRdb keeps in-frame clones, though not all of them. The data hold 150,000 or so clones, with around 90% observed a single time. The sequenced material came from PBMCs or T cells enriched from blood (not recorded which). These receptor sequences come from a woman between 40 and 55 years old who had been exposed to COVID-19. The CDR3 runs from the conserved cysteine through the conserved F or W. Fields, in order: CDR3 protein, CDR3 DNA, J gene, D gene, clone size, V gene. The D gene is left open where the match is weak. Clone size is shown for a subset of rows, as once, few, many or a class of expanded clone.

CDR3 protein: CASRQGQGHNTGELFF
CDR3 DNA: TGTGCCAGTAGGCAGGGACAGGGGCACAACACCGGGGAGCTGTTTTTT
J gene: TRBJ2-2
D gene: TRBD1
clone size: NA
V gene: TRBV19

CDR3 protein: CATSPGGGRPTGELFF
CDR3 DNA: TGTGCCACCAGTCCTGGGGGGGGCCGTCCCACCGGGGAGCTGTTTTTT
J gene: TRBJ2-2
D gene: NA
clone size: NA
V gene: TRBV24-1

CDR3 protein: CASALGGYGYTF
CDR3 DNA: TGTGCCAGCGCCCTTGGGGGGTATGGCTACACCTTC
J gene: TRBJ1-2
D gene: NA
clone size: NA
V gene: TRBV28

CDR3 protein: CASYRGAGRDNEQFF
CDR3 DNA: TGTGCCAGCTATAGGGGGGCGGGGAGGGACAATGAGCAGTTCTTC
J gene: TRBJ2-1
D gene: NA
clone size: NA
V gene: TRBV6-5

CDR3 protein: CASSMDQGHYEQYF
CDR3 DNA: TGTGCCAGTAGTATGGATCAGGGACACTACGAGCAGTACTTC
J gene: TRBJ2-7
D gene: NA
clone size: NA
V gene: TRBV19

CDR3 protein: CASSVTRQGRGIF
CDR3 DNA: TGTGCCAGTAGCGTTACACGACAGGGGAGAGGGATCTTC
J gene: TRBJ2-1
D gene: TRBD1
clone size: NA
V gene: TRBV19

CDR3 protein: CASSLAGTGTGYTGELFF
CDR3 DNA: TGTGCCAGCAGCTTAGCCGGAACCGGGACAGGGTACACCGGGGAGCTGTTTTTT
J gene: TRBJ2-2
D gene: TRBD1
clone size: once
V gene: TRBV11-1

CDR3 protein: CASSYARAGGGDEQFF
CDR3 DNA: TGTGCCAGCAGTTACGCACGAGCGGGAGGGGGGGATGAGCAGTTCTTC
J gene: TRBJ2-1
D gene: TRBD2
clone size: once
V gene: TRBV6-5

CDR3 protein: CASSKGHSNQPQHF
CDR3 DNA: TGTGCCAGCAGCAAAGGACATAGCAATCAGCCCCAGCATTTT
J gene: TRBJ1-5
D gene: NA
clone size: NA
V gene: TRBV5-6

CDR3 protein: CASSLLAGGEQYF
CDR3 DNA: TGTGCCAGCAGTTTGCTAGCGGGAGGTGAGCAGTACTTC
J gene: TRBJ2-7
D gene: TRBD2
clone size: NA
V gene: TRBV12-3/TRBV12-4

CDR3 protein: CASSRGAFRAGIRNEQFF
CDR3 DNA: TGCGCCAGCAGCCGCGGAGCATTTCGAGCGGGAATAAGGAATGAGCAGTTCTTC
J gene: TRBJ2-1
D gene: TRBD2
clone size: NA
V gene: TRBV5-1

CDR3 protein: CASSVKENYNSPLHF
CDR3 DNA: TGTGCCAGCAGCGTAAAGGAGAACTATAATTCACCCCTCCACTTT
J gene: TRBJ1-6
D gene: NA
clone size: NA
V gene: TRBV9

CDR3 protein: CASSLSPGTGGIGYTF
CDR3 DNA: TGTGCCAGCAGCCTAAGTCCCGGGACAGGGGGTATAGGCTACACCTTC
J gene: TRBJ1-2
D gene: TRBD1
clone size: NA
V gene: TRBV5-6

CDR3 protein: CASSKVSGSGANVLTF
CDR3 DNA: TGTGCCAGCAGCAAAGTGAGCGGTTCAGGGGCCAACGTCCTGACTTTC
J gene: TRBJ2-6
D gene: NA
clone size: NA
V gene: TRBV21-1

CDR3 protein: CASSYPGAGVYRYTF
CDR3 DNA: TGTGCCAGCAGTTACCCAGGGGCAGGGGTATATCGCTACACCTTC
J gene: TRBJ1-2
D gene: NA
clone size: NA
V gene: TRBV6-2/TRBV6-3

CDR3 protein: CASSWGQGPEAFF
CDR3 DNA: TGTGCCAGCAGCTGGGGACAGGGCCCTGAAGCTTTCTTT
J gene: TRBJ1-1
D gene: TRBD1
clone size: NA
V gene: TRBV5-4

CDR3 protein: CAIRPGTAYEQYF
CDR3 DNA: TGTGCCATCAGACCCGGGACAGCCTACGAGCAGTACTTC
J gene: TRBJ2-7
D gene: TRBD1
clone size: NA
V gene: TRBV10-3

CDR3 protein: CASSLGQGTKLFF
CDR3 DNA: TGTGCCAGCAGTTTGGGACAGGGCACAAAACTGTTTTTT
J gene: TRBJ1-4
D gene: TRBD1
clone size: NA
V gene: TRBV27

CDR3 protein: CASSVDLQGLGTF
CDR3 DNA: TGTGCCAGCAGCGTAGATTTACAGGGTCTTGGCACCTTC
J gene: TRBJ1-2
D gene: NA
clone size: once
V gene: TRBV9

CDR3 protein: CASSLNGGGGHSGNTIYF
CDR3 DNA: TGTGCCAGCAGTTTAAACGGCGGCGGGGGGCACTCTGGAAACACCATATATTTT
J gene: TRBJ1-3
D gene: NA
clone size: NA
V gene: TRBV27

CDR3 protein: CASTVGGGNQPQHF
CDR3 DNA: TGTGCCAGCACGGTGGGAGGAGGGAATCAGCCCCAGCATTTT
J gene: TRBJ1-5
D gene: NA
clone size: NA
V gene: TRBV6-6

CDR3 protein: CASSIVESNEQFF
CDR3 DNA: TGTGCCAGTAGTATAGTGGAGAGCAATGAGCAGTTCTTC
J gene: TRBJ2-1
D gene: NA
clone size: NA
V gene: TRBV19

CDR3 protein: CASSLNRRQETQYF
CDR3 DNA: TGTGCCAGCAGTTTGAACAGGCGCCAAGAGACCCAGTACTTC
J gene: TRBJ2-5
D gene: NA
clone size: NA
V gene: TRBV27

CDR3 protein: CASRQVSGNTIYF
CDR3 DNA: TGTGCCAGTAGACAGGTCTCTGGAAACACCATATATTTT
J gene: TRBJ1-3
D gene: NA
clone size: NA
V gene: TRBV19

CDR3 protein: CASSWDRGLSEAFF
CDR3 DNA: TGCGCCAGCAGCTGGGACAGGGGGCTGTCTGAAGCTTTCTTT
J gene: TRBJ1-1
D gene: TRBD1
clone size: few
V gene: TRBV10-2

CDR3 protein: CASRRRGRTEQFF
CDR3 DNA: TGTGCCAGCCGCCGCCGGGGTCGCACTGAGCAGTTCTTC
J gene: TRBJ2-1
D gene: NA
clone size: NA
V gene: TRBV5-8

CDR3 protein: CASSQPTGGGKAFF
CDR3 DNA: TGTGCCAGCAGCCAACCGACAGGGGGCGGAAAAGCTTTCTTT
J gene: TRBJ1-1
D gene: TRBD1
clone size: NA
V gene: TRBV7-2